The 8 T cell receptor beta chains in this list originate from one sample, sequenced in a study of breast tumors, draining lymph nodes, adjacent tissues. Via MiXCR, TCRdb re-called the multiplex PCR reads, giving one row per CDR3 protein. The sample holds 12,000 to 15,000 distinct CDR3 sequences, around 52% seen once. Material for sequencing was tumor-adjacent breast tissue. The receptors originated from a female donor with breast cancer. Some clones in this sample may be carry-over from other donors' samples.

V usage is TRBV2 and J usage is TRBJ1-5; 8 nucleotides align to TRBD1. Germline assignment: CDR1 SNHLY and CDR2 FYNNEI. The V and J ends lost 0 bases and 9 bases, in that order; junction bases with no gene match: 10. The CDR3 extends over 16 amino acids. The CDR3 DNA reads TGTGCCAGCAGTGAAGCGCTTCCAGGGGGCTCCGTGCCCCAGCATTTT. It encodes CASSEALPGGSVPQHF. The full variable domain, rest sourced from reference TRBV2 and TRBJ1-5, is EPEVTQTPSHQVTQMGQEVILRCVPISNHLYFYWYRQILGQKVEFLVSFYNNEISEKSEIFDDQFSVERPDGSNFTLKIRSTKLEDSAMYFCASSEALPGGSVPQHFGDGTRLSIL.

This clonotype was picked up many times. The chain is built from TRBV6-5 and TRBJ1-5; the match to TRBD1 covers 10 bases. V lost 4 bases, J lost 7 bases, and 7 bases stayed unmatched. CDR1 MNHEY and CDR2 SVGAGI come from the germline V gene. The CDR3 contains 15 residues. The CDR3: CASSLGQGIGQPQHF. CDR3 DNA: TGTGCCAGCAGTTTGGGACAGGGGATTGGGCAGCCCCAGCATTTT.

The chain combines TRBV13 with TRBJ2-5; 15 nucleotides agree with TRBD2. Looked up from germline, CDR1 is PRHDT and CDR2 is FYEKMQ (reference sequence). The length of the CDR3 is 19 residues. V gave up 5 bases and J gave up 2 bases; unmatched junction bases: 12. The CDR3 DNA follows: TGTGCCAGCAGCGAACAGGGGGTTGGGACTAGCGGGGGGCAAGAGACCCAGTACTTC. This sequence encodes CASSEQGVGTSGGQETQYF.

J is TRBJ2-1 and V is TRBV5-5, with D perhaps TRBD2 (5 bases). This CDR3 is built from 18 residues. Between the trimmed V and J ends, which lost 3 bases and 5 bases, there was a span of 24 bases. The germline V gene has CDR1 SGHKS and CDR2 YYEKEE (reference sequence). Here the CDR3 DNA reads TGTGCCAGCAGCTCCCAAGGACTGGCCGAATTAATAGACAATGAGCAGTTCTTC. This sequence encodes CASSSQGLAELIDNEQFF.

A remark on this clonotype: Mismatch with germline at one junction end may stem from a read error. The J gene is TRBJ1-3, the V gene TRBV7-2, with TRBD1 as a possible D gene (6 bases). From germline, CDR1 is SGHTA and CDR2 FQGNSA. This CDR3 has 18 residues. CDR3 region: CASSSWGLDSSPGHTIYF. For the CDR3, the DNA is TGTGCCAGCAGCTCGTGGGGGTTGGACAGTTCCCCTGGACACACCATATACTTT.

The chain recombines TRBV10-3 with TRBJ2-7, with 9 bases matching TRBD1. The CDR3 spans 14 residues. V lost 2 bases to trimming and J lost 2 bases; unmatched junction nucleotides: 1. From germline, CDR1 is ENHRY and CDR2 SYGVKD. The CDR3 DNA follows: TGTGCCATCAGTGAGAGGGACAGGGCCTACGAGCAGTACTTC. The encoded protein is CAISERDRAYEQYF.

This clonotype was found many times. CDR3 DNA sequence: TGTGCCAGCAGTGAATATTACGAGCAGTACTTC. Translating it yields CASSEYYEQYF. V usage is TRBV25-1 and J usage is TRBJ2-7, with D uncertain. The CDR3 is 11 residues long. V gave up 0 bases and J gave up 4 bases, with 1 base separating them. Per the germline V gene, CDR1 is MGHDK and CDR2 is SYGVNS.

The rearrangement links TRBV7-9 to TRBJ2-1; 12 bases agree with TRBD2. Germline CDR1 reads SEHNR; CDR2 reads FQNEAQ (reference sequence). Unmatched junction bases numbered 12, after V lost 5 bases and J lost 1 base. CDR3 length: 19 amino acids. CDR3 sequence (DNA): TGTGCCAGCAGCCTGCGGGAAGGGGGACTAGCGGGTTCCTACAATGAGCAGTTCTTC. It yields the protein CASSLREGGLAGSYNEQFF.